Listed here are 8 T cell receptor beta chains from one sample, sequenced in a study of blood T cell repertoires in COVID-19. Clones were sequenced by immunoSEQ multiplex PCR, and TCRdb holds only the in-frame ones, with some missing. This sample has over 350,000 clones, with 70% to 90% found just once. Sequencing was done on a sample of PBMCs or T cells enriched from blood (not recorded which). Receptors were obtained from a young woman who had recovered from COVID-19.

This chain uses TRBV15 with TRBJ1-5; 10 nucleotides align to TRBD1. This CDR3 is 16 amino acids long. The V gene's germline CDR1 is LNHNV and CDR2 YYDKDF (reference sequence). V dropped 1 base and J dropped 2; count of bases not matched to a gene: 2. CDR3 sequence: CATSRVGTGGNQPQHF. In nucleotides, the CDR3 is TGTGCCACCAGCAGAGTCGGGACAGGGGGCAATCAGCCCCAGCATTTT.

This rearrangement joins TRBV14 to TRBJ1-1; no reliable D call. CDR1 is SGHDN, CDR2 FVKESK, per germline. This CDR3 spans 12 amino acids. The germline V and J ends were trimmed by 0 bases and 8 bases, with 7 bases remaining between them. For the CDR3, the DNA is TGTGCCAGCAGCCAAGATCAGGAAGAAGCTTTCTTT. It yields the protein CASSQDQEEAFF.

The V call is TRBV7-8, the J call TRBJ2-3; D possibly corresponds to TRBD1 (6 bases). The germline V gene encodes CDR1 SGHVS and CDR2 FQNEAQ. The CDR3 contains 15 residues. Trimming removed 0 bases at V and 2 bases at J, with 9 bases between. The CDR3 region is CASSLAGALTDTQYF. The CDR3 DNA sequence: TGTGCCAGCAGCTTAGCGGGGGCGCTCACAGATACGCAGTATTTT.

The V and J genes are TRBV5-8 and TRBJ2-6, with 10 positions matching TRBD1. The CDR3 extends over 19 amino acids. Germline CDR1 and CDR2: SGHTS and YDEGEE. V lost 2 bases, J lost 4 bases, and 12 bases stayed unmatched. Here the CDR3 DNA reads TGTGCCAGCAGCTTACTTCTGAGACAGGGGGCTTCCGGGGCCAACGTCCTGACTTTC. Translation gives CASSLLLRQGASGANVLTF.

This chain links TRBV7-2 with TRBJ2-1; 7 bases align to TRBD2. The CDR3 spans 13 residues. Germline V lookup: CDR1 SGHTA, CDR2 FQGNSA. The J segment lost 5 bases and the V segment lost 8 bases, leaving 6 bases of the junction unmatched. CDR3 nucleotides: TGTGCCAGCTCGGGGGGATTCGACAATGAGCAGTTCTTC. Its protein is CASSGGFDNEQFF.

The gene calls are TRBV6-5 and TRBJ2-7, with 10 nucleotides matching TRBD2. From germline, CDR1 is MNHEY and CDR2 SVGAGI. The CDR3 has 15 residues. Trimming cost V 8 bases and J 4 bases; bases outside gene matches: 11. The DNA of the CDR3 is TGTGCCAGCCGCCTAAGCGGGGGGGCCAATTACGAGCAGTACTTC. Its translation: CASRLSGGANYEQYF.

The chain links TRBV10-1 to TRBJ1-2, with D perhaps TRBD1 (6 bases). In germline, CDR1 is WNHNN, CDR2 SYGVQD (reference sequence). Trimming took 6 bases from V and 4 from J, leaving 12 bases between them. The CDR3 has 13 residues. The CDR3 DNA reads TGCGCCAGCAGCGCACAGGGTAGCTATGGCTACACCTTC. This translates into CASSAQGSYGYTF.

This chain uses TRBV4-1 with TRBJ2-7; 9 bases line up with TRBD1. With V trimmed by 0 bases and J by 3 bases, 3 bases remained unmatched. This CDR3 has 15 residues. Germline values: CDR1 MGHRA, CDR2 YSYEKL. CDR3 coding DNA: TGCGCCAGCAGCCAAGAACAGGGGGCTATCTACGAGCAGTACTTC. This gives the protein CASSQEQGAIYEQYF.